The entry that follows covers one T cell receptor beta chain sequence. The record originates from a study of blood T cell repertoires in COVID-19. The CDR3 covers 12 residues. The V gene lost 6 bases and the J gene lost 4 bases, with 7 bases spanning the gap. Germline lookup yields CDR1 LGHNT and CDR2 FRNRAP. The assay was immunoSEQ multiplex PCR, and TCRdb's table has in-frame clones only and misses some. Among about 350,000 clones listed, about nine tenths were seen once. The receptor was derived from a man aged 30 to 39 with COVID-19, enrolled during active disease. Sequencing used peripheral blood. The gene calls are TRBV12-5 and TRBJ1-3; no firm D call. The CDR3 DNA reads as TGTGCTAGTGGATCTAGGGGAAACACCATATATTTT. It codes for CASGSRGNTIYF.